Given below is one T cell receptor beta chain in context. The antigen is unknown. This entry is derived from a study of T-cell memory formation after mild COVID-19. Study outcomes and limitations: There was no confirmation that second-wave clones peaking on day 37 were SARS-CoV-2 specific. There was a balanced CD4/CD8 profile in clones contracting day 15 to 85, and later expanders leaned CD4+.

5'RACE primed from the constant segment yielded TCR alpha and TCR beta cDNA libraries bearing sample barcodes and UMIs. TCRdb redid the calling of the 5' RACE reads with MiXCR, one entry per CDR3 protein. The sample gives over 350,000 distinct CDR3 sequences, roughly 15% of which show up once; 20% to 25% is in the top ten. The sample was PBMCs or a T cell subset sorted from them (not recorded which). The source of this sequence is a man aged 18 to 30 who had mild COVID-19 (a few samples of this study predate the infection). Cell type and time point are not known.

CDR3 bases: TGTGCCAGCAGTTTCTCTGGGACAGGGGGCCTTATGGAAGCTTTCTTT. Protein sequence: CASSFSGTGGLMEAFF. This chain uses TRBV27 with TRBJ1-1, with 12 bases aligning to TRBD1. This CDR3 contains 16 residues. In germline, CDR1 is MNHEY, CDR2 SMNVEV (reference sequence). V trimming: 3 bases; J trimming: 8 bases; junction bases outside the gene matches: 10.